The next 25 T cell receptor beta chains were all read from a single sample in a study of Ad26.COV2.S vaccination and SARS-CoV-2 variants. Repertoires were generated with immunoSEQ multiplex PCR, while TCRdb's copy carries only in-frame clones and drops some. Among about 260,000 clones listed, approximately 90% were seen once. Treatment reported: roughly 19 received Ad26.COV2.S at low or high dose, single or two shots; several received placebo; per-sample allocation not given. After the first vaccine or placebo injection, samples were drawn on day 63. This specimen was peripheral blood, taken in a trial of Ad26.COV2.S vaccine versus placebo. The source of these receptors is a person aged 18 to 59 who received the Ad26.COV2.S COVID-19 vaccine or a placebo.

The chain combines TRBV7-9 with TRBJ2-1, with TRBD1 matching over 9 bases. Losses at the gene ends were 4 bases for V and 3 bases for J; bases not matched to a gene: 4. The CDR3 extends over 15 amino acids. Germline V gene lookup returns CDR1 SEHNR and CDR2 FQNEAQ (reference sequence). As DNA, the CDR3 is TGTGCCAGCAGCTCCCAGGGACAGGGCTACAATGAGCAGTTCTTC. This sequence encodes CASSSQGQGYNEQFF.

For this clone: The sample contains more than one DNA sequence encoding this CDR3. The rearrangement links TRBV7-2 to TRBJ2-5; D perhaps matches TRBD1 (5 bases). This CDR3 spans 14 amino acids. V was trimmed by 1 base and J by 5 bases, leaving 11 bases between them. Looked up from germline, CDR1 is SGHTA and CDR2 is FQGNSA. CDR3 sequence reads: CASSLGGVRETQYF. CDR3 DNA: TGTGCCAGCAGCTTAGGGGGCGTAAGGGAGACCCAGTACTTC.

The chain combines TRBV4-3 with TRBJ2-2, with 15 bases identical to TRBD2. Germline V gene lookup returns CDR1 LGHNA and CDR2 YSLEER. This CDR3 has 17 amino acids. The junction had 3 bases not matched to a gene; V was cut back by 2 bases and J by 5 bases. CDR3 nucleotide sequence: TGCGCCAGCAGCCAAACAGGGACTAGCGGGAGGACCGGGGAGCTGTTTTTT. Protein product: CASSQTGTSGRTGELFF.

Comments on this clone: The same CDR3 is also encoded by other DNA sequences in this sample. The chain links TRBV9 to TRBJ2-6; unclear D gene. The V gene lost 0 bases and the J gene lost 1 base, with 2 bases spanning the gap. This CDR3 region has 14 residues. Looked up from germline, CDR1 is SGDLS and CDR2 is YYNGEE. As DNA, the CDR3 is TGTGCCAGCAGCGTAGTATCTGGGGCCAACGTCCTGACTTTC. It codes for CASSVVSGANVLTF.

This chain uses TRBV3-1 (or the pseudogene TRBV3-2) with TRBJ2-5; D possibly matches TRBD1 or TRBD2 (5 bases each). The germline gives CDR1 LGHDT, CDR2 YNNKEL (reference sequence). V was shortened by 3 bases and J by 2 bases, with 22 bases between the two germline ends. The CDR3 is 18 amino acids. CDR3 DNA: TGTGCCAGCAGCCAGGGGTTCTGGGGACGCTCCCTACAAGAGACCCAGTACTTC. Protein product: CASSQGFWGRSLQETQYF.

This chain joins TRBV9 and TRBJ2-7; D could derive from TRBD1 or TRBD2 (5 bases each). Trimming left V 3 bases short and J 2 bases short, with 12 bases between. Germline V CDR1 and CDR2: SGDLS, YYNGEE. The CDR3 is 14 amino acids. The CDR3 loop is CASSADGAPYEQYF. The CDR3 DNA follows: TGTGCCAGCAGCGCGGACGGGGCACCCTACGAGCAGTACTTC.

The V and J genes are TRBV4-3 and TRBJ1-4; D perhaps matches TRBD1 (5 bases). This CDR3 contains 14 residues. Trimming cost V 0 bases and J 7 bases, with 9 bases left between them. Germline CDR1 and CDR2: LGHNA and YSLEER. In DNA, the CDR3 is TGCGCCAGCAGCCAAGATGAAAGGGGTGAAAAACTGTTTTTT. Protein: CASSQDERGEKLFF.

The V and J genes are TRBV5-4 and TRBJ2-2; D is undetermined. This CDR3 spans 15 amino acids. With 1 base removed from V and 3 bases from J, the gap between germline ends came to 10 bases. Per germline, CDR1 SGHNT and CDR2 YYREEE (reference sequence). DNA of the CDR3: TGTGCCAGCAGCTTGTTGACTTATGACACCGGGGAGCTGTTTTTT. It is translated as CASSLLTYDTGELFF.

The sample holds a few counts of this clone. The chain links TRBV10-3 to TRBJ2-7; TRBD1 matches 7 bases. Trimming removed 6 bases from V and 5 bases from J; junction bases left unmatched: 10. The CDR3 has 14 amino acids. Germline lookup yields CDR1 ENHRY and CDR2 SYGVKD. CDR3 DNA sequence: TGTGCCATCAGGATGACAGGGTGGAATGACGAGCAGTACTTC. It codes for CAIRMTGWNDEQYF.

This chain joins TRBV5-1 and TRBJ2-4, with TRBD2 matching 7 bases. Germline loops: CDR1 SGHRS, CDR2 YFSETQ. This CDR3 region has 14 residues. J was trimmed by 10 bases and V by 4 bases; bases with no gene match: 11. This CDR3 is CASSPPGGMGIQYF. In DNA, the CDR3 is TGCGCCAGCAGCCCCCCCGGGGGGATGGGTATTCAGTACTTC.

This rearrangement joins TRBV14 to TRBJ1-1; D possibly corresponds to TRBD1 (5 bases). V gave up 8 bases and J gave up 1 base, with 11 bases separating them. This CDR3 comprises 13 residues. Germline V gene lookup returns CDR1 SGHDN and CDR2 FVKESK. Here the CDR3 DNA reads TGTGCCAGCCACAGGCTATCGAACACTGAAGCTTTCTTT. Translated: CASHRLSNTEAFF.

The V and J genes are TRBV5-1 and TRBJ2-7; TRBD1 aligns across 10 bases. The V gene end was trimmed by 6 bases and the J gene end by 5 bases; junction bases not matched to a gene: 5. In germline, CDR1 is SGHRS, CDR2 YFSETQ. This CDR3 has 13 amino acids. CDR3 residues: CASTEGTGDEQYF. The CDR3 nucleotides are TGCGCCAGCACGGAAGGGACAGGGGACGAGCAGTACTTC.

This clone has only a few counts. The genes are TRBV12-5 and TRBJ2-7; D call uncertain. The V and J ends lost 1 base and 1 base respectively, with 5 bases between them. Germline loops: CDR1 LGHNT, CDR2 FRNRAP. This CDR3 region has 13 residues. The CDR3 reads CASGLGGSYEQYF. CDR3 DNA: TGTGCTAGTGGTTTGGGGGGATCCTACGAGCAGTACTTC.

This clone showed up just once. The chain uses TRBV7-2 and TRBJ2-5, with a possible D match to TRBD2 (6 bases). Trimming cost V 1 base and J 1 base, with 7 bases left between them. The CDR3 is 14 amino acids. Per germline, CDR1 SGHTA and CDR2 FQGNSA. CDR3 DNA: TGTGCCAGCAGCTTAGGGGGACTCCAAGAGACCCAGTACTTC. Translation gives CASSLGGLQETQYF.

V is TRBV7-2 and J is TRBJ2-2; 15 bases map to TRBD2. V lost 5 bases to trimming and J lost 3 bases; unmatched junction nucleotides: 10. In germline, CDR1 is SGHTA, CDR2 FQGNSA. The CDR3 runs to 19 residues. For the CDR3, the DNA is TGTGCCAGCAGCCTACGGACTAGCGGGAGGGCCTTTGACACCGGGGAGCTGTTTTTT. Its translation: CASSLRTSGRAFDTGELFF.

This clone has just a few counts. The chain combines TRBV6-5 with TRBJ2-7; 8 nucleotides align to TRBD2. The CDR3 extends over 15 amino acids. V was pared by 0 bases and J by 6 bases, with 7 bases of the junction left unmatched. Per germline, CDR1 MNHEY and CDR2 SVGAGI. The CDR3 DNA follows: TGTGCCAGCAGTTACTCCGGGGGGGCGCTTTTCGAGCAGTACTTC. It yields the protein CASSYSGGALFEQYF.

The chain couples TRBV2 to TRBJ2-7, with 8 bases fitting TRBD1. Trimming took 6 bases from V and 3 from J; bases not matched to a gene: 4. There are 13 residues in the CDR3. Germline values: CDR1 SNHLY, CDR2 FYNNEI. DNA for the CDR3: TGTGCCAGCAGCCCCGGGACAGGCTACGAGCAGTACTTC. Protein product: CASSPGTGYEQYF. Combining the CDR3 with reference TRBV2 and TRBJ2-7 gives the whole variable domain EPEVTQTPSHQVTQMGQEVILRCVPISNHLYFYWYRQILGQKVEFLVSFYNNEISEKSEIFDDQFSVERPDGSNFTLKIRSTKLEDSAMYFCASSPGTGYEQYFGPGTRLTVT.

CDR3 sequence: CASSQEKASTYEQYV. The CDR3 nucleotides read TGCGCCAGCAGCCAAGAAAAGGCTAGTACCTACGAGCAGTACGTC. This chain uses TRBV4-1 with TRBJ2-7; D not certain. This CDR3 has 15 amino acids. Germline CDR1 MGHRA, CDR2 YSYEKL. V was trimmed by 0 bases and J by 2 bases, leaving 11 bases between them.

The chain is built from TRBV7-2 and TRBJ1-2; weak D call: TRBD1 (5 bases). The V gene lost 0 bases and the J gene lost 6 bases, with 8 bases spanning the gap. The CDR3 is 13 amino acids. Per germline, CDR1 SGHTA and CDR2 FQGNSA. The CDR3: CASSLAGLDGYTF. CDR3 in DNA: TGTGCCAGCAGCTTAGCGGGGCTTGATGGCTACACCTTC.

This clone was recorded once. This chain uses TRBV7-8 with TRBJ1-2; D call uncertain. Germline CDR1 SGHVS, CDR2 FQNEAQ. The CDR3 sequence is 12 residues long. Trimming took 1 base from V and 8 from J, leaving 8 bases between them. The CDR3 nucleotides read TGTGCCAGCAGCTTAGTTGACGAGGGCTACACCTTC. Protein product: CASSLVDEGYTF.

J is TRBJ2-4 and V is TRBV7-2; 12 nucleotides align to TRBD2. Germline assignment: CDR1 SGHTA and CDR2 FQGNSA. The CDR3 covers 18 residues. Unmatched junction bases numbered 10, after V lost 6 bases and J lost 1 base. For the CDR3, the DNA is TGTGCCAGCAGTTCTGGACTAGCGGGAATGGGGGCCAAAAACATTCAGTACTTC. This sequence encodes CASSSGLAGMGAKNIQYF.

CDR3 protein: CASSSSVGTNVLTF. The CDR3 bases are TGTGCCAGCAGCTCCTCCGTCGGAACCAACGTCCTGACTTTC. The chain carries TRBV7-2 and TRBJ2-6, with no clear D. CDR1 is SGHTA and CDR2 is FQGNSA in the germline V gene. The CDR3 contains 14 residues. V gave up 4 bases and J gave up 8 bases, with 12 bases separating them.

This rearrangement joins TRBV6-6 to TRBJ2-2; D call uncertain. Germline CDR1 is MNHNY and CDR2 is SVGAGI (reference sequence). V lost 6 bases to trimming and J lost 4 bases, with 12 bases between them. This CDR3 spans 14 amino acids. CDR3 nucleotides: TGTGCCAGCAGAGTACACGACCGCACCGGGGAGCTGTTTTTT. Its protein product is CASRVHDRTGELFF.

This clone was detected only a few times. This CDR3 is also generated by other DNA sequences in the sample. The rearrangement uses TRBV20-1 and TRBJ1-1; the D is unclear. Per germline, CDR1 DFQATT and CDR2 SNEGSKA (reference sequence). This CDR3 is 11 amino acids long. Trimming cost V 3 bases and J 4 bases, with 6 bases left between them. The DNA for the CDR3 is TGCAGTGCTAGCTTGATCACTGAAGCTTTCTTT. This codes for CSASLITEAFF.

Here the CDR3 reads CASSTVRGKDGYTF. CDR3 sequence (DNA): TGTGCCAGCAGTACGGTCAGGGGAAAGGATGGCTACACCTTC. This sequence joins TRBV2 and TRBJ1-2; a possible D gene is TRBD1 (6 bases). The CDR3 has 14 amino acids. Trimming took 5 bases from V and 6 from J, leaving 16 bases between them. Germline V lookup: CDR1 SNHLY, CDR2 FYNNEI.